This entry concerns a single T cell receptor (beta chain). The antigen is not known. Sequencing used immunoSEQ multiplex PCR; TCRdb keeps in-frame clones, though not all of them. The sample holds tens of thousands of clones, approximately 89% seen once. This entry belongs to a study of OX40 agonist ivuxolimab in advanced cancers. Study context: Patients' therapy was ivuxolimab, an antibody that acts as an agonist of OX40 (CD134). Overall study findings and caveats: Doses of 0.1 to 3.0 mg/kg were accompanied by clonal expansion of CD4+ and CD8+ blood T cells by week 6. Expanded clones belonging to CD8+ T cells outnumbered, on average, those of CD4+.

Per the germline V gene, CDR1 is MNHEY and CDR2 is SVGAGI. The CDR3 loop spans 14 amino acids. The ends were cut back, 6 bases at V and 0 bases at J, with 11 bases in the middle. The origin of this receptor is an adult with an advanced solid tumor such as melanoma, head and neck, liver or kidney cancer. The specimen was CD4+ or CD8+ T cells sorted from blood, collected in a trial of the OX40 agonist ivuxolimab. This chain connects TRBV6-5 to TRBJ1-1; tentatively, D is TRBD1 (5 bases). The CDR3 DNA reads TGTGCCAGCAGGGCCGGGACGGTGAACACTGAAGCTTTCTTT. This codes for CASRAGTVNTEAFF.